These 9 T cell receptor beta chains share one sample of origin, sequenced in a study of OX40 agonist ivuxolimab in advanced cancers. The table came from immunoSEQ multiplex PCR; TCRdb's copy has only in-frame clones and leaves some out. The sample consists of 11,000 to 15,000 clones, about 94% of them appearing once. Material: CD4+ or CD8+ T cells sorted from blood, obtained in a trial of the OX40 agonist ivuxolimab. These TCRs come from an adult with an advanced solid tumor such as melanoma, head and neck, liver or kidney cancer.

The chain links TRBV4-3 to TRBJ2-3, with D uncertain. The V end lost 0 bases, the J end lost 1 base, and 14 bases lay between the germline ends. This CDR3 has 17 amino acids. Germline assignment: CDR1 LGHNA and CDR2 YSLEER. CDR3: CASSQDSSVARTDTQYF. The CDR3 coding sequence is TGCGCCAGCAGCCAAGACTCTTCGGTCGCCCGCACAGATACGCAGTATTTT.

This chain joins TRBV7-3 and TRBJ1-1; possible D gene TRBD1, 5 bases. V was clipped by 2 bases and J by 3 bases, with 7 bases between them. The CDR3 is made up of 13 amino acids. Germline V gene data show CDR1 as SGHTA and CDR2 as FQGTGA. CDR3 DNA: TGTGCCAGCAGCTTATGGGGGTACACTGAAGCTTTCTTT. It encodes CASSLWGYTEAFF.

This clone was found once. In DNA, the CDR3 is TGTGCCAGCAGTTACGGGACCTCGCACACTGAAGCTTTCTTT. It yields the protein CASSYGTSHTEAFF. The V gene is TRBV7-9, the J gene TRBJ1-1; D might be TRBD1 (5 bases). Germline V gene lookup returns CDR1 SEHNR and CDR2 FQNEAQ (reference sequence). V shed 6 bases and J shed 3 bases, with 14 bases lying between them. This CDR3 has 14 amino acids.

The V and J genes are TRBV5-1 and TRBJ2-7; D gene unclear. V was clipped by 4 bases and J by 7 bases, with 15 bases between them. This CDR3 has 13 amino acids. Germline-derived CDR1 and CDR2 are SGHRS and YFSETQ. The CDR3 loop reads CASSPSAPREQYF. CDR3 coding DNA: TGCGCCAGCAGCCCGTCTGCCCCCCGTGAGCAGTACTTC. Together with reference TRBV5-1 and TRBJ2-7, the CDR3 gives the full variable domain: KAGVTQTPRYLIKTRGQQVTLSCSPISGHRSVSWYQQTPGQGLQFLFEYFSETQRNKGNFPGRFSGRQFSNSRSEMNVSTLELGDSALYLCASSPSAPREQYFGPGTRLTVT.

The chain carries TRBV6-5 and TRBJ2-7; D is perhaps TRBD1 (5 bases). CDR3 size: 12 residues. Deletions cut 0 bases from V and 5 bases from J, with 5 bases between. Germline V gene sequence: CDR1 MNHEY, CDR2 SVGAGI. CDR3 DNA sequence: TGTGCCAGCAGTTACTCAGGGGACGAGCAGTACTTC. The encoded protein is CASSYSGDEQYF.

J is TRBJ2-5 and V is TRBV13; 8 bases are a match to TRBD2. CDR1 is PRHDT, CDR2 FYEKMQ, per germline (reference sequence). CDR3 size: 16 residues. The ends lost 4 bases at V and 5 bases at J; junction bases unmatched: 12. The CDR3, as DNA: TGTGCCAGCAGCTCCCGGGAGGCGGGGGGCCTGGAGACCCAGTACTTC. Translation: CASSSREAGGLETQYF. Looking up the rest from reference TRBV13 and TRBJ2-5 gives the full variable domain: AAGVIQSPRHLIKEKRETATLKCYPIPRHDTVYWYQQGPGQDPQFLISFYEKMQSDKGSIPDRFSAQQFSDYHSELNMSSLELGDSALYFCASSSREAGGLETQYFGPGTRLLVL.

The chain uses TRBV5-4 and TRBJ1-1, with TRBD1 identical over 8 bases. The CDR3 contains 15 residues. Germline V gene data show CDR1 as SGHNT and CDR2 as YYREEE (reference sequence). J was trimmed by 5 bases and V by 4 bases; bases with no gene match: 10. CDR3 sequence: CASSRIGQGGTEAFF. The CDR3 DNA sequence: TGTGCCAGCAGCAGAATAGGACAGGGAGGGACTGAAGCTTTCTTT.

This chain links TRBV11-2 with TRBJ1-1; possible D gene TRBD1, 5 bases. The CDR3 is made up of 15 amino acids. Germline loops: CDR1 SGHAT, CDR2 FQNNGV. Trimming took 2 bases from V and 3 from J, leaving 13 bases between them. CDR3 DNA sequence: TGTGCCAGCAGCTTATTGAGGGGCCCTCACACTGAAGCTTTCTTT. It is translated as CASSLLRGPHTEAFF.

This chain connects TRBV2 to TRBJ2-3, with D possibly TRBD2 on 5 matching bases. The V gene's germline CDR1 is SNHLY and CDR2 FYNNEI. CDR3 size: 16 residues. Trimming removed 1 base at V and 3 bases at J, with 14 bases between. CDR3 amino acids: CASSEGGFLTTDTQYF. Written as DNA, the CDR3 is TGTGCCAGCAGTGAAGGCGGGTTCCTTACGACAGATACGCAGTATTTT.